The 25 T cell receptor beta chains listed next were all sequenced from one sample in a study of human T cells and chemical hapten exposure. Time point specified: patch test 2, 6 weeks after DPC sensitization. The treatment denotes: therapeutic diphenylcyclopropenone sensitization with weekly scalp DPC. A single record per CDR3 protein comes from TCRdb applying MiXCR to the RACE reads. Of some 80,000 distinct CDR3 sequences in the sample, roughly 10% were seen once. The material was whole blood, obtained in connection with sensitization to the hapten diphenylcyclopropenone (DPC). Source of these receptors: a woman aged 25 to 39 with alopecia areata. Some clones in this sample may be carry-over from other donors' samples.

Many counts were recorded for this clonotype. The genes are TRBV5-4 and TRBJ1-2; 10 bases are a match to TRBD1. Germline loops: CDR1 SGHNT, CDR2 YYREEE (reference sequence). The junction had 9 bases not matched to a gene; V was cut back by 0 bases and J by 7 bases. The CDR3 is made up of 16 amino acids. The CDR3 DNA reads as TGTGCCAGCAGCTTGGGGAGGGACAGGGGCGGAAGTGGCTACACCTTC. Translating gives CASSLGRDRGGSGYTF.

The chain is built from TRBV28 and TRBJ1-2; D is ambiguous. Germline lookup yields CDR1 MDHEN and CDR2 SYDVKM. Trimming shortened V by 1 base and J by 5 bases, and 5 bases separated the two germline ends. The CDR3 has 12 amino acids. CDR3 residues: CASSLSLYGYTF. In DNA, the CDR3 is TGTGCCAGCAGTTTATCCCTTTATGGCTACACCTTC.

This clonotype occurred many times. The chain couples TRBV2 to TRBJ2-4; the D call may be TRBD1 or TRBD2 (6 bases each). V was shortened by 8 bases and J by 1 base, with 15 bases between the two germline ends. Germline assignment: CDR1 SNHLY and CDR2 FYNNEI. The CDR3 is 15 amino acids. Here the CDR3 DNA reads TGTGCCAGCGCAGGAGGGGGAGTCGCCAAAAACATTCAGTACTTC. This gives the protein CASAGGGVAKNIQYF. The variable domain in full, completed from reference TRBV2 and TRBJ2-4, reads EPEVTQTPSHQVTQMGQEVILRCVPISNHLYFYWYRQILGQKVEFLVSFYNNEISEKSEIFDDQFSVERPDGSNFTLKIRSTKLEDSAMYFCASAGGGVAKNIQYFGAGTRLSVL.

The chain recombines TRBV29-1 with TRBJ2-1; 10 positions match TRBD2. Trimming at V came to 0 bases and at J to 8 bases, leaving 10 bases not matched to a gene. Germline V gene data show CDR1 as SQVTM and CDR2 as ANQGSEA. CDR3 size: 16 residues. CDR3 loop: CSVEDFSGRARDEQFF. Written as DNA, the CDR3 is TGCAGCGTTGAAGATTTCAGCGGGAGGGCCAGGGATGAGCAGTTCTTC.

This sequence joins TRBV29-1 and TRBJ1-1, with a possible D match to TRBD1 (5 bases). This CDR3 is built from 13 residues. Trimming stripped 0 bases from V and 8 bases from J, with 13 bases between. The germline gives CDR1 SQVTM, CDR2 ANQGSEA. CDR3 amino acids: CSVEDRRRQEAFF. The DNA of the CDR3 is TGCAGCGTTGAAGATAGGAGAAGACAGGAAGCTTTCTTT.

This clonotype was picked up many times. In nucleotides, the CDR3 is TGCAGCGCTACGCCGACAACTAATGAAAAACTGTTTTTT. Translation: CSATPTTNEKLFF. This chain uses TRBV29-1 with TRBJ1-4, with D hard to call. V was shortened by 7 bases and J by 0 bases, with 9 bases between the two germline ends. The CDR3 is 13 amino acids. The germline V gene encodes CDR1 SQVTM and CDR2 ANQGSEA.

This clonotype was counted many times. The chain carries TRBV7-9 and TRBJ2-7; possibly TRBD1 or TRBD2 for D (5 bases each). Trimming took 5 bases from V and 3 from J, leaving 11 bases between them. This CDR3 has 13 amino acids. CDR1 is SEHNR, CDR2 FQNEAQ, per germline (reference sequence). CDR3 bases: TGTGCCAGCAGCCGGGACGCAGTCTACGAGCAGTACTTC. Its protein product is CASSRDAVYEQYF.

This clonotype has at least ten counts. The chain carries TRBV7-8 and TRBJ1-3, with D unclear. The CDR3 runs to 15 residues. CDR1 SGHVS and CDR2 FQNEAQ come from the germline V gene. Trimming took 0 bases from V and 1 from J, leaving 7 bases between them. CDR3 amino acids: CASSLASISGNTIYF. In DNA, the CDR3 is TGTGCCAGCAGCTTAGCTTCAATATCTGGAAACACCATATATTTT. Drawing the rest from reference TRBV7-8 and TRBJ1-3, the complete variable domain is GAGVSQSPRYKVAKRGQDVALRCDPISGHVSLFWYQQALGQGPEFLTYFQNEAQLDKSGLPSDRFFAERPEGSVSTLKIQRTQQEDSAVYLCASSLASISGNTIYFGEGSWLTVV.

In this sample, this clonotype turned up many times. The V call is TRBV7-9, the J call TRBJ2-3; D gene uncertain. This CDR3 comprises 17 residues. Trimming stripped 1 base from V and 0 bases from J, with 14 bases between. Germline CDR1 SEHNR, CDR2 FQNEAQ (reference sequence). The CDR3 nucleotides read TGTGCCAGCAGCTTAGGGGTTAAATCCCTTAGCACAGATACGCAGTATTTT. This gives the protein CASSLGVKSLSTDTQYF. Full variable domain (missing parts from reference TRBV7-9 and TRBJ2-3): DTGVSQNPRHKITKRGQNVTFRCDPISEHNRLYWYRQTLGQGPEFLTYFQNEAQLEKSRLLSDRFSAERPKGSFSTLEIQRTEQGDSAMYLCASSLGVKSLSTDTQYFGPGTRLTVL.

This clonotype was counted ten times or more. The chain links TRBV4-2 to TRBJ2-3; D gene ambiguous. The CDR3 is 15 residues long. V gave up 3 bases and J gave up 1 base, with 11 bases separating them. CDR1 and CDR2 from the germline V gene are LGHNA and YNFKEQ. The CDR3 nucleotides are TGTGCCAGCAGCCAGAATCCCGCTGGCACAGATACGCAGTATTTT. It translates to CASSQNPAGTDTQYF.

This clonotype has a count of ten or more. V gene TRBV19 combines with J gene TRBJ2-1, with 9 positions matching TRBD2. Germline V gene data show CDR1 as LNHDA and CDR2 as SQIVND (reference sequence). The length of the CDR3 is 14 residues. Trimming took 6 bases from V and 6 from J; bases not matched to a gene: 6. The CDR3 DNA is TGTGCCAGTAGCCAAGGACTAGCGACCAATGAGCAGTTCTTC. Its protein product is CASSQGLATNEQFF.

This clonotype was detected many times. This chain links TRBV4-2 with TRBJ2-7; 7 nucleotides match TRBD1. V was clipped by 3 bases and J by 1 base; unmatched bases: 6. The CDR3 totals 15 residues. Germline V CDR1 and CDR2: LGHNA, YNFKEQ. The CDR3 DNA reads TGTGCCAGCAGCCAGCAAAGGACAGGTTCCTACGAGCAGTACTTC. As protein: CASSQQRTGSYEQYF.

This clonotype showed up many times. This chain joins TRBV11-2 and TRBJ2-2; D is unclear. V dropped 2 bases and J dropped 2 bases, with 9 bases sitting between them. CDR1 and CDR2 from the germline V gene are SGHAT and FQNNGV. This CDR3 is 15 amino acids long. CDR3 in amino acids: CASSLRLGNTGELFF. For the CDR3, the DNA is TGTGCCAGCAGCTTAAGGTTGGGTAACACCGGGGAGCTGTTTTTT.

Concerning this clonotype: A much larger clone is a single base away; this may be a read error. The chain employs TRBV11-2 and TRBJ1-6, with a tentative D call TRBD1 (6 bases). This CDR3 has 17 residues. CDR1 and CDR2 from the germline V gene are SGHAT and FQNNGV. The CDR3 protein is CASILLTSRGDNSPLHF. As DNA, the CDR3 is TGTGCCAGCATCTTATTGACATCGAGGGGGGATAATTCACCCCTCCACTTT.

The table lists this clonotype with many counts. The chain recombines TRBV4-3 with TRBJ1-4, with D perhaps TRBD1 (6 bases). The V gene's germline CDR1 is LGHNA and CDR2 YSLEER. V shed 0 bases and J shed 7 bases, with 12 bases lying between them. CDR3 length equals 15 residues. The CDR3 sequence is CASSQDTGQSEKLFF. Written as DNA, the CDR3 is TGCGCCAGCAGCCAAGATACCGGACAGAGTGAAAAACTGTTTTTT.

In its sample, this clonotype was seen many times. V usage is TRBV18 and J usage is TRBJ2-7; 9 bases line up with TRBD2. Germline loops: CDR1 KGHSH, CDR2 LQKENI. V shed 3 bases and J 3 bases; nucleotides not matched to a gene: 6. CDR3 length equals 15 residues. The CDR3 region is CASSPRREGLYEQYF. CDR3 sequence (DNA): TGTGCCAGCTCACCGCGGCGGGAGGGCCTCTACGAGCAGTACTTC.

The chain carries TRBV28 and TRBJ2-7; D gene uncertain. There are 12 residues in the CDR3. The V end lost 5 bases, the J end lost 0 bases, and 5 bases lay between the germline ends. Looked up from germline, CDR1 is MDHEN and CDR2 is SYDVKM. CDR3 in amino acids: CASSTSSYEQYF. CDR3 bases: TGTGCCAGCAGTACGAGCTCCTACGAGCAGTACTTC.

V and J are TRBV28 and TRBJ2-2, with TRBD1 as a possible D gene (5 bases). Germline CDR1 is MDHEN and CDR2 is SYDVKM. V gave up 5 bases and J gave up 4 bases, with 8 bases separating them. This CDR3 is built from 13 residues. DNA of the CDR3: TGTGCCAGCAGTGGGGCCTTCACCGGGGAGCTGTTTTTT. Translating it yields CASSGAFTGELFF.

The sample holds many counts of this clonotype. V is TRBV7-2 and J is TRBJ1-4; D is perhaps TRBD1 (6 bases). The CDR3 spans 15 residues. V gave up 5 bases and J gave up 4 bases, with 14 bases separating them. The germline V gene encodes CDR1 SGHTA and CDR2 FQGNSA. The CDR3 loop reads CASSLRTAFNEKLFF. Here the CDR3 DNA reads TGTGCCAGCAGCCTACGGACAGCGTTTAATGAAAAACTGTTTTTT.

This clonotype was observed at least ten times. This sequence joins TRBV6-5 and TRBJ2-7; TRBD2 matches at 11 bases. Germline V gene lookup returns CDR1 MNHEY and CDR2 SVGAGI. V lost 0 bases to trimming and J lost 2 bases; unmatched junction nucleotides: 9. This CDR3 is 18 amino acids long. CDR3 sequence: CASSYSRTEGLAAYEQYF. The DNA of the CDR3 is TGTGCCAGCAGTTACTCACGGACGGAGGGACTAGCGGCCTACGAGCAGTACTTC.

Many counts were recorded for this clonotype. The J gene is TRBJ1-1, the V gene TRBV20-1; 9 nucleotides align to TRBD1. This CDR3 is 15 amino acids long. Trimming removed 3 bases from V and 0 bases from J; junction bases left unmatched: 5. Per germline, CDR1 DFQATT and CDR2 SNEGSKA (reference sequence). CDR3 in amino acids: CSASGTGSVNTEAFF. The CDR3 region has the DNA TGCAGTGCTAGTGGGACAGGGAGTGTGAACACTGAAGCTTTCTTT.

This clonotype appeared a few times. The chain links TRBV10-3 to TRBJ1-1, with D tentatively TRBD1 (5 bases). Germline V CDR1 and CDR2: ENHRY, SYGVKD. V was trimmed by 3 bases and J by 2 bases, leaving 13 bases between them. The CDR3 is 15 residues long. CDR3 sequence: CAISDRPRDNTEAFF. For the CDR3, the DNA is TGTGCCATCAGTGATCGGCCACGGGACAACACTGAAGCTTTCTTT.

This clonotype has at least ten counts. V usage is TRBV7-6 and J usage is TRBJ2-2, with D maybe TRBD2 (6 bases). Deletions cut 5 bases from V and 1 base from J, with 17 bases between. The CDR3 runs 17 residues. Per the germline V gene, CDR1 is SGHVS and CDR2 is FNYEAQ. CDR3 protein: CASSPLSRDLNTGELFF. The CDR3 DNA reads as TGTGCCAGCAGCCCACTCTCCCGGGACTTGAACACCGGGGAGCTGTTTTTT.

This clonotype was counted at least ten times. This sequence joins TRBV9 and TRBJ1-5, with D perhaps TRBD1 (6 bases). The germline V gene has CDR1 SGDLS and CDR2 YYNGEE. V lost 3 bases to trimming and J lost 3 bases, with 13 bases between them. The CDR3 runs to 15 residues. Written as DNA, the CDR3 is TGTGCCAGCAGCGAGTCCGGGACACCCAATCAGCCCCAGCATTTT. This sequence encodes CASSESGTPNQPQHF.

This clonotype occurred a few times. This sequence joins TRBV29-1 and TRBJ2-3; 11 bases fit TRBD1. The CDR3 contains 16 residues. V lost 6 bases, J lost 4 bases, and 12 bases stayed unmatched. CDR1 SQVTM and CDR2 ANQGSEA come from the germline V gene. Written as DNA, the CDR3 is TGCAGCGTGGGATTCACCGGGACAGGGGGGTCAGATACGCAGTATTTT. This sequence encodes CSVGFTGTGGSDTQYF.